The present T cell receptor (beta chain) was sequenced within a study of T cell repertoires in cytomegalovirus infection. Study-level information: Both a matching HLA type and CMV infection were indicated by public TCR beta signatures.

Per germline, CDR1 SEHNR and CDR2 FQNEAQ (reference sequence). The CDR3 has 15 amino acids. The germline V and J ends were trimmed by 1 base and 0 bases, with 9 bases remaining between them. TCRdb itself ran the reads through MiXCR, one entry per CDR3 protein. The sample has 170,000 or so distinct CDR3 sequences; about a sixth are singletons. The sequencing input was CD8+ T cells from PBMCs. This TCR came from a human donor in good health (CMV status not recorded). Some clones in this sample may be carry-over from other donors' samples. The chain is built from TRBV7-9 and TRBJ1-1; maybe TRBD1 (5 bases). The CDR3, as DNA: TGTGCCAGCAGCTTAGTTTCAGGGTTGAACACTGAAGCTTTCTTT. As protein: CASSLVSGLNTEAFF.